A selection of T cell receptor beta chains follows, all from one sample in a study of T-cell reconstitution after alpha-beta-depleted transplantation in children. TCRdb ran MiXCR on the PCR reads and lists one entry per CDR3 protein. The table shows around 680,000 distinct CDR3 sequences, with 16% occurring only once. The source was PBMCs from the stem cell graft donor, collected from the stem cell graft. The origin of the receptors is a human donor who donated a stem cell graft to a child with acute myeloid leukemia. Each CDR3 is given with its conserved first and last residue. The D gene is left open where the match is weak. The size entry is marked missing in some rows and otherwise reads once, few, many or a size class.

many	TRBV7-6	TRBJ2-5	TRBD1	CASSLQPGQGSETQYF	TGTGCCAGCAGCTTACAACCGGGACAGGGATCCGAGACCCAGTACTTC
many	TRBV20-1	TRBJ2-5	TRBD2	CSATDFRRGGEETQYF	TGCAGTGCTACTGACTTTCGGCGGGGGGGGGAAGAGACCCAGTACTTC
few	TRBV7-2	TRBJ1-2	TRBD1	CASTRRDRGYGYTF	TGTGCCAGCACCCGACGGGACAGGGGGTATGGCTACACCTTC
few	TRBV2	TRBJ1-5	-	CASKIPGSGQPQHF	TGTGCCAGCAAAATCCCAGGGTCAGGGCAGCCCCAGCATTTT
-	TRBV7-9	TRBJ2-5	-	CASSIKGGETQYF	TGTGCCAGCAGCATCAAGGGTGGGGAGACCCAGTACTTC
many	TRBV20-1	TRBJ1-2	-	CSAPSTGSYGYTF	TGCAGTGCTCCCTCGACGGGGTCTTATGGCTACACCTTC
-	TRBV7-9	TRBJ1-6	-	CASSLEGGVNSPLHF	TGTGCCAGCAGCTTAGAGGGGGGCGTTAATTCACCCCTCCACTTT
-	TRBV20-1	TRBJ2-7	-	CSASVSSYEQYF	TGCAGTGCTAGCGTCAGCTCCTACGAGCAGTACTTC
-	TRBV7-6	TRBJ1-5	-	CASSLRAGLGQPQHF	TGTGCCAGCAGCCTTAGAGCAGGGTTGGGCCAGCCCCAGCATTTT
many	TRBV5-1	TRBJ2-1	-	CASSLDGDSYNEQFF	TGCGCCAGCAGCTTGGATGGTGATTCCTACAATGAGCAGTTCTTC
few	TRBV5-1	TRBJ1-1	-	CASSPHGANTEAFF	TGCGCCAGCAGCCCCCACGGGGCGAACACTGAAGCTTTCTTT
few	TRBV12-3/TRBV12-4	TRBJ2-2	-	CASSFGPPGELFF	TGTGCCAGCAGTTTTGGCCCCCCCGGGGAGCTGTTTTTT
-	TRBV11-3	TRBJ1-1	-	CASRLGAAMNTEAFF	TGTGCCAGCAGGTTAGGGGCAGCCATGAACACTGAAGCTTTCTTT
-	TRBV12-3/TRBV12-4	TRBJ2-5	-	CASTGRQETQYF	TGTGCCAGCACAGGGCGGCAAGAGACCCAGTACTTC
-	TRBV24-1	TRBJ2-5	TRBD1	CATSDPKGAPQETQYF	TGTGCCACCAGTGACCCCAAGGGGGCACCGCAAGAGACCCAGTACTTC
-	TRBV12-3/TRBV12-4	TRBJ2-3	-	CASNSAGRGDTQYF	TGTGCCAGCAATAGTGCGGGGAGAGGGGATACGCAGTATTTT
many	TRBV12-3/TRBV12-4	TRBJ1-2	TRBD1	CASSLTGGGRVYGYTF	TGTGCCAGCAGTTTGACAGGGGGCGGCAGGGTCTATGGCTACACCTTC
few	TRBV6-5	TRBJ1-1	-	CASSYSRQKNTEAFF	TGTGCCAGCAGTTACTCGAGGCAGAAGAACACTGAAGCTTTCTTT
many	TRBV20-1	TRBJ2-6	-	CSARAGHPRMSGANVLTF	TGCAGTGCTAGAGCGGGACACCCGAGGATGTCTGGGGCCAACGTCCTGACTTTC
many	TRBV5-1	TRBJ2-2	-	CASSFEGTGELFF	TGCGCCAGCAGCTTCGAGGGGACCGGGGAGCTGTTTTTT
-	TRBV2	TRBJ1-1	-	CASSGGTAGNTEAFF	TGTGCCAGCAGTGGGGGCACCGCAGGGAACACTGAAGCTTTCTTT
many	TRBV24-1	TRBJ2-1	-	CATSDSGFRALNEQFF	TGTGCCACCAGTGATTCCGGCTTCAGGGCCCTCAATGAGCAGTTCTTC
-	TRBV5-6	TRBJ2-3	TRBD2	CASSRAGGGFSTDTQYF	TGTGCCAGCAGCCGAGCGGGGGGAGGATTTAGCACAGATACGCAGTATTTT
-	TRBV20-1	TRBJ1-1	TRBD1	CSAYTGTGGFTAEAFF	TGCAGTGCTTATACCGGGACAGGGGGCTTTACAGCTGAAGCTTTCTTT
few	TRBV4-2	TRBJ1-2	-	CASSQGRTEIYGYTF	TGTGCCAGCAGCCAAGGACGGACAGAAATCTATGGCTACACCTTC
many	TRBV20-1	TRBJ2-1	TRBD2	CSAFSASGVTSSYNEQFF	TGCAGTGCCTTTTCTGCTAGCGGGGTAACGAGCTCCTACAATGAGCAGTTCTTC
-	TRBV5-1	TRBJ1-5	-	CASSLAEPQHF	TGCGCCAGCAGCTTGGCAGAGCCCCAGCATTTT
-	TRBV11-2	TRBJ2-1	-	CASSQTSLREQFF	TGTGCCAGCAGCCAAACCAGCTTAAGAGAGCAGTTCTTC
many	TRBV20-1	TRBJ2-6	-	CSARPGSGANVLTF	TGCAGTGCCAGACCAGGCTCTGGGGCCAACGTCCTGACTTTC
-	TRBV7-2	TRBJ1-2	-	CASSLTIQGYYGYTF	TGTGCCAGCAGCCTAACAATACAGGGTTACTATGGCTACACCTTC
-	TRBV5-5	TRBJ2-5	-	CASSVTGETQYF	TGTGCCAGCAGCGTGACTGGGGAGACCCAGTACTTC
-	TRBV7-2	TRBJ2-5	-	CASSLVGIGETQYF	TGTGCCAGCAGCTTAGTGGGAATTGGGGAGACCCAGTACTTC
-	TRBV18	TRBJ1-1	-	CASSPWENTEAFF	TGTGCCAGCTCACCATGGGAGAACACTGAAGCTTTCTTT
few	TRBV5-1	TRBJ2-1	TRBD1	CASSIGQGAIHEQFF	TGCGCCAGCAGCATCGGACAGGGGGCTATCCATGAGCAGTTCTTC
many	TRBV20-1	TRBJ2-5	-	CSASRTEETQYF	TGCAGTGCTAGTAGGACGGAAGAGACCCAGTACTTC
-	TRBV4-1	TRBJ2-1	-	CASSAATGEQFF	TGCGCCAGCAGTGCGGCTACAGGTGAGCAGTTCTTC
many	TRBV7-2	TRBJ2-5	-	CASSQAQETQYF	TGTGCCAGCAGCCAGGCGCAAGAGACCCAGTACTTC
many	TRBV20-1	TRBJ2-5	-	CSAPVSSTTQETQYF	TGCAGTGCCCCCGTTAGCAGCACAACCCAAGAGACCCAGTACTTC
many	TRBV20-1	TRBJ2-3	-	CSARDWSALGTDTQYF	TGCAGTGCTAGAGATTGGTCTGCGCTGGGCACAGATACGCAGTATTTT
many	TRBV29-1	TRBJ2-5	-	CSVGHPETQYF	TGCAGCGTCGGGCATCCGGAGACCCAGTACTTC
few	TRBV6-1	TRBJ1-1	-	CASRTDTWGEKAFF	TGTGCCAGCAGAACAGATACCTGGGGTGAGAAAGCTTTCTTT
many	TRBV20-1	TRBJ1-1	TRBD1	CSAEDRRNTEAFF	TGCAGTGCCGAGGACAGGCGAAACACTGAAGCTTTCTTT
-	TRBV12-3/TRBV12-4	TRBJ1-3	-	CASSSSTGQNTIYF	TGTGCCAGCAGTTCGTCGACAGGCCAAAACACCATATATTTT